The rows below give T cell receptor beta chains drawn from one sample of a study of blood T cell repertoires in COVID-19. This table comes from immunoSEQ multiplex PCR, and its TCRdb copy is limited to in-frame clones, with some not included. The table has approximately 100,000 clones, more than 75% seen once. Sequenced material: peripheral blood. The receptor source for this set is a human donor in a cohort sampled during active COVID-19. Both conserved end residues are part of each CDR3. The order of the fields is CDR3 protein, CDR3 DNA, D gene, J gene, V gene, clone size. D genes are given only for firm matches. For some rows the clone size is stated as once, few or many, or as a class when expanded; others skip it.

CASEGGVPRGLYNEQFF TGTGCCAGTGAAGGCGGGGTCCCCCGAGGGTTGTACAATGAGCAGTTCTTC NA TRBJ2-1 TRBV19 NA
CASSEDPRFDNYGYTF TGTGCCAGCAGTGAAGATCCCAGGTTTGATAACTATGGCTACACCTTC NA TRBJ1-2 TRBV2 NA
CASSSLSTGSGNTIYF TGCGCCAGCAGCTCACTCTCGACGGGCTCTGGAAACACCATATATTTT NA TRBJ1-3 TRBV5-1 NA
CASSVDSGTGGDTQYF TGTGCCAGCAGCGTAGATTCCGGGACAGGGGGAGATACGCAGTATTTT TRBD1 TRBJ2-3 TRBV9 NA
CASSDYSNYGYTF TGCGCCAGCAGTGATTACAGTAACTATGGCTACACCTTC NA TRBJ1-2 TRBV10-2 NA
CASSFKGAEQYF TGTGCCAGCAGTTTCAAGGGGGCCGAGCAGTACTTC TRBD1 TRBJ2-7 TRBV27 NA
CASSPGQGGDTEAFF TGTGCCAGTAGTCCCGGACAGGGAGGGGACACTGAAGCTTTCTTT TRBD1 TRBJ1-1 TRBV19 NA
CASSTGTVILNEQFF TGTGCCAGTAGTACGGGGACAGTGATACTCAATGAGCAGTTCTTC TRBD1 TRBJ2-1 TRBV19 NA
CASSPGLANNEQFF TGCGCCAGCAGCCCGGGACTGGCAAACAATGAGCAGTTCTTC NA TRBJ2-1 TRBV5-1 NA
CASSSYDRGQETQYF TGTGCCAGCAGCTCTTACGACAGGGGCCAAGAGACCCAGTACTTC TRBD1 TRBJ2-5 TRBV3-1/TRBV3-2 NA
CASSPQGRGEAFF TGTGCCAGCTCGCCTCAGGGGAGAGGTGAAGCTTTCTTT NA TRBJ1-1 TRBV18 NA
CTSSLPGQSTDTQYF TGCACCAGCAGCCTTCCGGGACAAAGCACAGATACGCAGTATTTT NA TRBJ2-3 TRBV1 NA
CASSQTSGGGGEQFF TGTGCCAGCAGCCAAACTAGCGGGGGCGGAGGTGAGCAGTTCTTC TRBD2 TRBJ2-1 TRBV3-1/TRBV3-2 NA
CASSLLLIREEGYTF TGTGCCAGCAGCTTACTGCTGATCAGGGAAGAGGGCTACACCTTC NA TRBJ1-2 TRBV7-2 NA
CASSLVRSGPQHF TGTGCCAGCAGCTTGGTGAGGTCCGGACCCCAGCATTTT NA TRBJ1-5 TRBV5-6 NA
CASRRNRGIGANYGYTF TGTGCCAGCAGGCGTAACAGGGGGATAGGAGCTAACTATGGCTACACCTTC TRBD1 TRBJ1-2 TRBV3-1/TRBV3-2 NA
CASSTDRVMINEQFF TGTGCCAGCAGCACCGACAGGGTCATGATCAATGAGCAGTTCTTC TRBD1 TRBJ2-1 TRBV3-1/TRBV3-2 NA
CASSPRGQTLTDTQYF TGTGCCAGCAGCCCTAGAGGGCAGACTCTCACAGATACGCAGTATTTT NA TRBJ2-3 TRBV11-3 NA
CASSSTGVTYEQYF TGTGCCAGCAGCTCGACAGGGGTGACCTACGAGCAGTACTTC TRBD1 TRBJ2-7 TRBV11-2 NA
CASSPVTGNSPLHF TGTGCCAGCAGCCCCGTGACGGGAAATTCACCCCTCCACTTT NA TRBJ1-6 TRBV9 NA
CASSVVGGSNEKLFF TGTGCCAGCAGCGTAGTAGGGGGCTCTAATGAAAAACTGTTTTTT TRBD1 TRBJ1-4 TRBV9 NA
CASSRTGTSSYEQYF TGTGCCAGCAGCCGGACAGGGACCAGCTCCTACGAGCAGTACTTC TRBD1 TRBJ2-7 TRBV6-5 NA
CAISESQGGANVLTF TGTGCCATCAGTGAGTCGCAGGGGGGGGCCAACGTCCTGACTTTC NA TRBJ2-6 TRBV10-3 NA
CASSPRQADYGYTF TGTGCCAGCAGCCCGAGACAGGCTGACTATGGCTACACCTTC NA TRBJ1-2 TRBV9 many
CASRRTGVANEKLFF TGCGCCAGCAGAAGGACAGGGGTGGCTAATGAAAAACTGTTTTTT TRBD1 TRBJ1-4 TRBV5-1 few
CASSETGPTDTQYF TGTGCCAGCAGCGAGACAGGACCCACAGATACGCAGTATTTT NA TRBJ2-3 TRBV9 NA
CASSTGHPNTEAFF TGTGCCAGCAGTACAGGACACCCGAACACTGAAGCTTTCTTT NA TRBJ1-1 TRBV6-2/TRBV6-3 few
CASSSSTVGGARTEAFF TGTGCCAGCAGTTCATCAACCGTGGGGGGGGCTCGGACTGAAGCTTTCTTT NA TRBJ1-1 TRBV11-2 NA
CASSHTGAGEQYF TGTGCCAGCTCACATACAGGGGCGGGGGAGCAGTACTTC NA TRBJ2-7 TRBV18 NA
CASSLARGRETQYF TGTGCCAGCTCACTGGCCAGGGGTCGGGAGACCCAGTACTTC NA TRBJ2-5 TRBV18 NA
CASSVEGVCSEAFF TGTGCCAGCAGCGTAGAGGGGGTGTGCTCTGAAGCTTTCTTT NA TRBJ1-1 TRBV9 NA
CASSTPWTGGSGELFF TGTGCCAGCAGCACCCCCTGGACAGGGGGGTCCGGGGAGCTGTTTTTT TRBD1 TRBJ2-2 TRBV4-2 NA
CASSSRTSGGGSYNEQFF TGTGCCAGCAGCTCCAGGACTAGCGGGGGTGGATCCTACAATGAGCAGTTCTTC TRBD2 TRBJ2-1 TRBV7-2 NA
CASSLGETGGVDTQYF TGTGCCAGCAGCTTAGGAGAGACAGGGGGTGTGGATACGCAGTATTTT TRBD1 TRBJ2-3 TRBV7-2 NA
CASSQNGGSAGELFF TGTGCCAGCAGCCAAAATGGGGGGTCGGCCGGGGAGCTGTTTTTT NA TRBJ2-2 TRBV4-2 NA
CASSRDRVNTGELFF TGCGCCAGCAGCCGAGACAGGGTGAACACCGGGGAGCTGTTTTTT TRBD1 TRBJ2-2 TRBV5-1 NA
CASSQGTTTSYNEQFF TGTGCCAGCAGCCAGGGGACTACCACCTCCTACAATGAGCAGTTCTTC TRBD2 TRBJ2-1 TRBV4-2 NA
CASSRGQGGSTDTQYF TGTGCCAGCAGCCGGGGACAGGGGGGTAGCACAGATACGCAGTATTTT TRBD1 TRBJ2-3 TRBV5-6 NA
CASQPDRSSYNEQFF TGTGCCAGCCAACCGGACAGAAGCTCCTACAATGAGCAGTTCTTC NA TRBJ2-1 TRBV7-2 few
CASSLARGGGADTQYF TGTGCCAGCAGCTTAGCGAGGGGGGGCGGAGCAGATACGCAGTATTTT NA TRBJ2-3 TRBV7-8 NA
CATSRDLRQANPWDYGYTF TGTGCCACCAGCAGAGATCTGAGACAGGCCAACCCATGGGACTATGGCTACACCTTC NA TRBJ1-2 TRBV15 NA
CASSPSDTDRGYTF TGTGCCAGCAGCCCCAGTGACACCGACCGAGGCTACACCTTC NA TRBJ1-2 TRBV7-9 NA
CASSLAGGEKLFF TGCGCCAGCAGCCTGGCAGGAGGTGAAAAACTGTTTTTT NA TRBJ1-4 TRBV4-1 few
CASSPGTEQYF TGTGCCAGCAGTCCCGGGACAGAGCAGTACTTC NA TRBJ2-7 TRBV12-3/TRBV12-4 NA
CASSQEVLAETQYF TGTGCCAGCAGCCAAGAAGTCCTAGCTGAGACGCAGTATTTT NA TRBJ2-3 TRBV4-2 NA
CASSTGNQPQHF TGTGCCAGTAGTACAGGGAATCAGCCCCAGCATTTT NA TRBJ1-5 TRBV19 NA
CASSLESTGLFF TGTGCCAGCAGCTTAGAGTCAACAGGGCTGTTCTTC NA TRBJ2-1 TRBV7-8 NA
CASSIGTFGSTEAFF TGTGCCAGTAGTATAGGGACCTTTGGGAGCACTGAAGCTTTCTTT NA TRBJ1-1 TRBV19 NA
CASSPLRGPQETQYF TGTGCCAGCTCACCCTTGCGGGGGCCCCAAGAGACCCAGTACTTC NA TRBJ2-5 TRBV18 NA